This T cell receptor beta chain was profiled in a study of cytotoxic CD8 clonotypes in ibrutinib-treated CLL. Depths of 1 in 200,000 to 1 in 1 million T cells were the sequencing target. The repertoire was sequenced with immunoSEQ multiplex PCR; TCRdb's copy has only in-frame clones and lacks some. This sample has about 200,000 clones, with roughly three quarters found just once. The CDR3 loop spans 16 amino acids. Germline CDR1 reads GTSNPN; CDR2 reads SVGIG (reference sequence). V lost 1 base and J 2 bases, leaving 12 bases between the germline ends. This receptor was identified in a human donor with chronic lymphocytic leukemia. The source was PBMCs, collected after 12 months of ibrutinib treatment. The gene calls are TRBV30 and TRBJ2-6, with D perhaps TRBD1 or TRBD2 (7 bases each). For the CDR3, the DNA is TGTGCCTGGAGTGCAGGGGGGACTACTGGGGCCAACGTCCTGACTTTC. Translating gives CAWSAGGTTGANVLTF.